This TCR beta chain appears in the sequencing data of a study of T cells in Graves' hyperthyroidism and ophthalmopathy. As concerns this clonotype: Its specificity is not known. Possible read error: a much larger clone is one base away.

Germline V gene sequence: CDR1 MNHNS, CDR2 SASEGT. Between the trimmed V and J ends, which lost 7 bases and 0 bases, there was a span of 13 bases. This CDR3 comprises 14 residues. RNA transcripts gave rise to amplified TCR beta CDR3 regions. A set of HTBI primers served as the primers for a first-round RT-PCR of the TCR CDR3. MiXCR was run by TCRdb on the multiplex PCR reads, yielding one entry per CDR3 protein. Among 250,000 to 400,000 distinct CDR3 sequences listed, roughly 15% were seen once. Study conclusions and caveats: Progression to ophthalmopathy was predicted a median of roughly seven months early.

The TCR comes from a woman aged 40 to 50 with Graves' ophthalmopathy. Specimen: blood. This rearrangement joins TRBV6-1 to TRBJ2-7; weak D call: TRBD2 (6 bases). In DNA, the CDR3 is TGTGCCAGCAAAGGGGACTTTACCTCCTACGAGCAGTACTTC. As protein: CASKGDFTSYEQYF.